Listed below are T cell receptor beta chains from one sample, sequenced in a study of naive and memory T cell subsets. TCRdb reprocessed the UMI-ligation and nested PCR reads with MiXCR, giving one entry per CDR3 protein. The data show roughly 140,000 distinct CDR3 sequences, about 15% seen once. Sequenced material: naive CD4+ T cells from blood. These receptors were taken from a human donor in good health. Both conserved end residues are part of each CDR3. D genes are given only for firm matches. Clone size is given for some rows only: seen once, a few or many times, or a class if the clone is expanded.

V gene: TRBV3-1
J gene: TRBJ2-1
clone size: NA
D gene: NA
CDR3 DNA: TGTGCCAGCAGCCAAGCAGGGCGAGCGGGTGAGCAGTTCTTC
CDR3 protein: CASSQAGRAGEQFF

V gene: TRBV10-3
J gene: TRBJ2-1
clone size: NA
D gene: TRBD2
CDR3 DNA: TGTGCCATCAGTGAAGGGCTAGCGGGAGTAGGTGAGCAGTTCTTC
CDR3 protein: CAISEGLAGVGEQFF

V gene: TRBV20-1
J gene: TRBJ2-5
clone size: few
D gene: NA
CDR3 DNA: TGCAGTGCCCCGAGAGAAGGAGAGACCCAGTACTTC
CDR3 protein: CSAPREGETQYF

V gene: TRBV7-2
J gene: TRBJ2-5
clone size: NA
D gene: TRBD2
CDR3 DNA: TGTGCCAGCAGCTTAGAGGTGGGCGGGAGAGGCAGGGAGACCCAGTACTTC
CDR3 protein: CASSLEVGGRGRETQYF

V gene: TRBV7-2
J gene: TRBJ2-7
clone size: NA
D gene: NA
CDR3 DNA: TGTGCCAGCAGCTTTAGTCAGAGGGGCGAGCAGTACTTC
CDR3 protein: CASSFSQRGEQYF

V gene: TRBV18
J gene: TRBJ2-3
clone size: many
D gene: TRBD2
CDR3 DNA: TGTGCCAGCTCACGCGCCGGGACTAGCGGCACAGATACGCAGTATTTT
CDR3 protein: CASSRAGTSGTDTQYF

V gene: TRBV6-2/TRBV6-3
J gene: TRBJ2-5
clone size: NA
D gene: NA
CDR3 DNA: TGTGCCAGCACCCCGCCAGGGCAAGAGACCCAGTACTTC
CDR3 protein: CASTPPGQETQYF

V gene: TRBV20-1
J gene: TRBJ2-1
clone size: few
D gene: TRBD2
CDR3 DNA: TGCAGTGCTAGATTCCTAGCGGGAGCAAGTAACAATGAGCAGTTCTTC
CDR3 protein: CSARFLAGASNNEQFF

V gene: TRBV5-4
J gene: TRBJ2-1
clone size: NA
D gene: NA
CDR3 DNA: TGTGCCAGCAGCTTACGCGGACTTTTATACAATGAGCAGTTCTTC
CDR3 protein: CASSLRGLLYNEQFF

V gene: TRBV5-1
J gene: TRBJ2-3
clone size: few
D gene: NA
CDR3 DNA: TGCGCCAGCAGCTTACTGGGACCCTGGGGAGTAGAAGGCACAGATACGCAGTATTTT
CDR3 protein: CASSLLGPWGVEGTDTQYF

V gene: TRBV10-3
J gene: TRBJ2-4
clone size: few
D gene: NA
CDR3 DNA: TGTGCCATCAGTCCTACAGGGTTGGTCAAAAACATTCAGTACTTC
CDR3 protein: CAISPTGLVKNIQYF

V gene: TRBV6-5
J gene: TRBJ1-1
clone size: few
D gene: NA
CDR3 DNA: TGTGCCAGCAGCTTGGACACTATGAACACTGAAGCTTTCTTT
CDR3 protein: CASSLDTMNTEAFF

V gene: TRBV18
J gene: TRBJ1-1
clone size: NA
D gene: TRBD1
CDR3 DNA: TGTGCCAGCTCTAGACAGGGGAACACTGAAGCTTTCTTT
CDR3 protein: CASSRQGNTEAFF

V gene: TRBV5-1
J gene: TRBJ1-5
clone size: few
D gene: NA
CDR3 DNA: TGCGCCAGCAGCTTGGAGGGTCCCTTTAGCAATCAGCCCCAGCATTTT
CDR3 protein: CASSLEGPFSNQPQHF

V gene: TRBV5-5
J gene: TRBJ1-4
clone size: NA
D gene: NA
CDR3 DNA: TGTGCCAGCAGCTCGCGCCAGGAATTTGAAAAACTGATTTTT
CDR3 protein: CASSSRQEFEKLIF

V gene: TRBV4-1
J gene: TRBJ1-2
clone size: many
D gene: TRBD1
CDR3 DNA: TGCGCCAGCAGCCGAGCTATGACAGGGCATGGCTACACCTTC
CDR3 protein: CASSRAMTGHGYTF

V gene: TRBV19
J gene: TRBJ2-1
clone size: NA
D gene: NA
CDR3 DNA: TGTGCCAGTAGTCCCCGCTTAAAGCACAATGAGCAGTTCTTC
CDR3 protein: CASSPRLKHNEQFF

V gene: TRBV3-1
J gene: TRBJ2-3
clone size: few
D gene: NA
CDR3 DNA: TGTGCCAGCAGCCTGGAGCACACAGATACGCAGTATTTT
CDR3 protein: CASSLEHTDTQYF

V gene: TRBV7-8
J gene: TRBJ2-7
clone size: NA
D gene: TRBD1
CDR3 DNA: TGTGCCAGCAGCATTGCCTTGACAGGGGCCTACGAGCAGTACTTC
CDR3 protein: CASSIALTGAYEQYF

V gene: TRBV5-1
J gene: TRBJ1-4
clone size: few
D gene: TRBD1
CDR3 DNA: TGCGCCAGCAGCACAGGGGGCGCGAATGAAAAACTGTTTTTT
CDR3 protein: CASSTGGANEKLFF

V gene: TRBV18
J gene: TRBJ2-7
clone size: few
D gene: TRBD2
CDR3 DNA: TGTGCCAGCTCACCCACTAGCGGGATAACCTACGAGCAGTACTTC
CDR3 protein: CASSPTSGITYEQYF

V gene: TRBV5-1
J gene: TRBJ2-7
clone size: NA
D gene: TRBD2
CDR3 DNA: TGCGCCAGCAGCCACGAAAAGCGGGAGCTAGACGAGCAGTACTTC
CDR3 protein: CASSHEKRELDEQYF